Included here is one T cell receptor beta chain sequence, with context. The entry originates in a study of T cell repertoires in cytomegalovirus infection. TCRdb processed the reads anew with MiXCR; each CDR3 protein has one entry. The sample records fewer than 700,000 distinct CDR3 sequences, 24% being singletons. The germline V gene has CDR1 SGHTA and CDR2 FQGNSA. V was pared by 2 bases and J by 2 bases, with 1 base of the junction left unmatched. The CDR3 is made up of 14 amino acids. This receptor was obtained from a human donor in good health (CMV status not recorded). Some clones in this sample may be carry-over from other donors' samples. Input material: CD8+ T cells from PBMCs. This chain joins TRBV7-2 and TRBJ2-7; TRBD1 matches at 9 bases. DNA for the CDR3: TGTGCCAGCAGCTTATGGACAGGGGCCTACGAGCAGTACTTC. It specifies CASSLWTGAYEQYF.